Listed below are T cell receptor beta chains from one sample, sequenced in a study of blood T cell repertoires in COVID-19. Data came from immunoSEQ multiplex PCR; TCRdb stores just in-frame clones and leaves some out. The sample holds roughly 140,000 clones, around 80% seen once. Input material: peripheral blood. The receptor source for this set is a woman between 45 and 60 years old with acute or convalescent COVID-19. The CDR3 runs from the conserved cysteine through the conserved F or W. D genes are given only for firm matches. Size values are once, few and many counts, or a class for expanded clones, and some rows have none.

v_call: TRBV5-1
j_call: TRBJ2-1
d_call: .
clone_size: .
cdr3_nt: TGCGCCAGCAGCTTGGGAGGCCTCAATGAGCAGTTCTTC
cdr3_aa: CASSLGGLNEQFF

v_call: TRBV7-9
j_call: TRBJ1-4
d_call: .
clone_size: .
cdr3_nt: TGTGCCAGCAGCTTAACAGGTCATAATGAAAAACTGTTTTTT
cdr3_aa: CASSLTGHNEKLFF

v_call: TRBV7-9
j_call: TRBJ2-2
d_call: .
clone_size: few
cdr3_nt: TGTGCCAGCAGCGGAGGACGTCGCAACACCGGGGAGCTGTTTTTT
cdr3_aa: CASSGGRRNTGELFF

v_call: TRBV19
j_call: TRBJ1-3
d_call: .
clone_size: .
cdr3_nt: TGTGCCAGTAGTCCCCGTAGGACAGTCGGAGTAAACACCATATATTTT
cdr3_aa: CASSPRRTVGVNTIYF

v_call: TRBV18
j_call: TRBJ2-3
d_call: .
clone_size: .
cdr3_nt: TGTGCCAGCTCACCACCTAGCGGCACAGATACGCAGTATTTT
cdr3_aa: CASSPPSGTDTQYF

v_call: TRBV21-1
j_call: TRBJ1-1
d_call: .
clone_size: .
cdr3_nt: TGTGCCAGCAGCCTAGAGGATCGGACTTGCAACACTGAAGCTTTCTTT
cdr3_aa: CASSLEDRTCNTEAFF

v_call: TRBV10-3
j_call: TRBJ2-7
d_call: TRBD1
clone_size: .
cdr3_nt: TGTGCCATCAGTGAGGGTCGACAGGGGGTGGTGTACGAGCAGTACTTC
cdr3_aa: CAISEGRQGVVYEQYF

v_call: TRBV6-2/TRBV6-3
j_call: TRBJ1-5
d_call: .
clone_size: .
cdr3_nt: TGTGCCAGCAGTTACTCACCTGTCGGGACACGAGATAGCAATCAGCCCCAGCATTTT
cdr3_aa: CASSYSPVGTRDSNQPQHF

v_call: TRBV2
j_call: TRBJ2-7
d_call: .
clone_size: .
cdr3_nt: TGTGCCAGCAGTGAGAGGTACGAGCAGTACTTC
cdr3_aa: CASSERYEQYF

v_call: TRBV11-1
j_call: TRBJ2-2
d_call: .
clone_size: once
cdr3_nt: TGTGCCAGCAGCTTAGACAGGAACACCGGGGAGCTGTTTTTT
cdr3_aa: CASSLDRNTGELFF

v_call: TRBV7-2
j_call: TRBJ2-7
d_call: .
clone_size: .
cdr3_nt: TGTGCCAGCAGCTTAACCCCTGGGGGGTTCTCCTACGAGCAGTACTTC
cdr3_aa: CASSLTPGGFSYEQYF

v_call: TRBV5-1
j_call: TRBJ1-4
d_call: .
clone_size: .
cdr3_nt: TGCGCCAGCAGCTTGACAGGGTCTGGAGAAAAACTGTTTTTT
cdr3_aa: CASSLTGSGEKLFF

v_call: TRBV28
j_call: TRBJ2-7
d_call: TRBD1
clone_size: .
cdr3_nt: TGTGCCAGCAGTACTGCGGGACAGGGGTACTACGAGCAGTACTTC
cdr3_aa: CASSTAGQGYYEQYF

v_call: TRBV7-8
j_call: TRBJ2-1
d_call: TRBD2
clone_size: .
cdr3_nt: TGTGCCAGCAGTCGCGGGACTAGCGACAATGAGCAGTTCTTC
cdr3_aa: CASSRGTSDNEQFF

v_call: TRBV7-9
j_call: TRBJ1-2
d_call: .
clone_size: .
cdr3_nt: TGTGCCAGCAGGGGGGCGCACTATGGCTACACCTTC
cdr3_aa: CASRGAHYGYTF

v_call: TRBV5-1
j_call: TRBJ2-2
d_call: .
clone_size: .
cdr3_nt: TGCGCCAGCAGCTTGAACAGGAGGAACACCGGGGAGCTGTTTTTT
cdr3_aa: CASSLNRRNTGELFF

v_call: TRBV5-4
j_call: TRBJ2-5
d_call: TRBD2
clone_size: .
cdr3_nt: TGTGCCAGCAGCTTGCCTAGCGGGAACCAAGAGACCCAGTACTTC
cdr3_aa: CASSLPSGNQETQYF

v_call: TRBV10-3
j_call: TRBJ2-7
d_call: .
clone_size: .
cdr3_nt: TGTGCCATCAGTGAGTCGACCGGGAACTCCGAGCAGTACTTC
cdr3_aa: CAISESTGNSEQYF

v_call: TRBV7-2
j_call: TRBJ1-5
d_call: TRBD1
clone_size: .
cdr3_nt: TGTGCCAGCAGCCTTCGGACAGGAGGTAGCAATCAGCCCCAGCATTTT
cdr3_aa: CASSLRTGGSNQPQHF

v_call: TRBV20-1
j_call: TRBJ1-3
d_call: TRBD1
clone_size: .
cdr3_nt: TGCAGTGCTAGTAAAGAAGGGGGCGACACCATATATTTT
cdr3_aa: CSASKEGGDTIYF

v_call: TRBV5-1
j_call: TRBJ2-1
d_call: TRBD2
clone_size: .
cdr3_nt: TGCGCCAGCAGCCAGGTCACTAGCGGCTTCAACAATGAGCAGTTCTTC
cdr3_aa: CASSQVTSGFNNEQFF

v_call: TRBV5-4
j_call: TRBJ2-5
d_call: .
clone_size: .
cdr3_nt: TGTGCCAGCAGCTTGGAGGCACAGGCAGGCTTTGGGACCCAGTACTTC
cdr3_aa: CASSLEAQAGFGTQYF

v_call: TRBV27
j_call: TRBJ2-4
d_call: TRBD2
clone_size: .
cdr3_nt: TGTGCCAGCAGTGGCGGGGGAGCCAAAAACATTCAGTACTTC
cdr3_aa: CASSGGGAKNIQYF

v_call: TRBV2
j_call: TRBJ2-3
d_call: .
clone_size: few
cdr3_nt: TGTGCCACCGGCGAGGTCGGCACAGATACGCAGTATTTT
cdr3_aa: CATGEVGTDTQYF

v_call: TRBV20-1
j_call: TRBJ2-3
d_call: .
clone_size: .
cdr3_nt: TGCAGTGCTTCTACAGATACGCAGTATTTT
cdr3_aa: CSASTDTQYF